This paragraph covers one T cell receptor (beta chain) sequence. Its matching antigen is unknown. This entry belongs to a study of CXCR3-negative and CXCR3-positive naive CD8 T cells. Germline V CDR1 and CDR2: SGHRS, YFSETQ. There are 15 residues in the CDR3. Through 5' RACE with UMI labels, the TRB cDNA libraries were prepared. Reprocessing the 5' RACE reads, TCRdb reports a single entry for every CDR3 protein and omits DNA. Across tens of thousands of distinct CDR3 sequences, the top ten clones capture less than 0.65% of the sample. Study-wide points: Greater hydrophobicity was found in TRB CDR3s of CXCR3-positive naive cells than of CXCR3-negative naive cells.

The receptor's source is a human donor in good health. Some clones in this sample may be carry-over from other donors' samples. The sequencing sample was made of naive CXCR3+ CD8+ T cells from blood. As for subset: CD45RO-CCR7+CD27+CD95- naive CD8+ T cells expressing CXCR3 (TNR3+). The V call is TRBV5-1, the J call TRBJ1-3; TCRdb outputs TRBD1, but without DNA this stays unchecked. CDR3 sequence: CASSPPLDSGNTIYF.